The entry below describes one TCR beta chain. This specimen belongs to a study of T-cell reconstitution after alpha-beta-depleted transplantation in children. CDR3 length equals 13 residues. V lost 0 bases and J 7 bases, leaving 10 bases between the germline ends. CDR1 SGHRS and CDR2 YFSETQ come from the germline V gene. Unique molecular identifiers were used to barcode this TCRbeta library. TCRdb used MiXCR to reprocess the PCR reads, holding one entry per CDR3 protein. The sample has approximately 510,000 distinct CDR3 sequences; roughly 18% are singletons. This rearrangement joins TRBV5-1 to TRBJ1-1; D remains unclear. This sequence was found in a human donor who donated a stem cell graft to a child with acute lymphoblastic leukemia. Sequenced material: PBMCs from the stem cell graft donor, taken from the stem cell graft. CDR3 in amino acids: CASSLGPRYEAFF. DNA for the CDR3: TGCGCCAGCAGCTTGGGGCCCAGATATGAAGCTTTCTTT.